This T cell receptor (beta chain) came from a study of T cell changes during pregnancy in multiple sclerosis. Libraries were prepared by immunoSEQ multiplex PCR; TCRdb keeps only in-frame clonotypes and omits some of them. This sample carries just under 65,000 clones, around 96% of them seen once, and the ten largest clones take approximately 2.3%. CDR1 and CDR2 from the germline V gene are SQVTM and ANQGSEA. J was trimmed by 9 bases and V by 8 bases; bases with no gene match: 6. The CDR3 length is 13 residues. The sequence was obtained from a female donor with multiple sclerosis, enrolled in a pregnancy study. This chain links TRBV29-1 with TRBJ2-1; 14 bases map to TRBD2. The source was CD8+ T cells from peripheral blood mononuclear cells, collected after pregnancy. CDR3 sequence reads: CSIVGLAGVEQFF. The CDR3 DNA reads TGCAGCATTGTGGGACTAGCGGGAGTTGAGCAGTTCTTC.